The entry below describes one TCR beta chain. The target antigen is unknown. Germline V CDR1 and CDR2: MNHEY, SMNVEV (reference sequence). There are 14 residues in the CDR3. V was clipped by 6 bases and J by 4 bases; unmatched bases: 4. The data belong to a study of T cell responses to AZD1222 COVID-19 vaccine. Study-level findings and limits: Unmutated variant regions are reportedly the target of nearly half of TCRs that are spike-specific. There were mostly white British donors and more females than males, and clonal diversity was possibly underestimated. It was only 6 or 7 AZD1222 recipients who were seropositive at baseline. Across spike, vaccine-associated CD4 TCRs were found, dominant at 160-218 and 743-854.

Profiling relied on immunoSEQ multiplex PCR, and the TCRdb table lists in-frame clones only, not all of them. The table includes approximately 110,000 clones, roughly nine tenths detected once. This specimen consisted of peripheral blood, obtained on day 0 of AZD1222 vaccination. This TCR derives from an adult in good health. V usage is TRBV27 and J usage is TRBJ1-4; TRBD1 matches 8 bases. CDR3: CASRGTGGNEKLFF. The CDR3 DNA reads TGTGCCAGCAGGGGGACAGGCGGTAATGAAAAACTGTTTTTT.